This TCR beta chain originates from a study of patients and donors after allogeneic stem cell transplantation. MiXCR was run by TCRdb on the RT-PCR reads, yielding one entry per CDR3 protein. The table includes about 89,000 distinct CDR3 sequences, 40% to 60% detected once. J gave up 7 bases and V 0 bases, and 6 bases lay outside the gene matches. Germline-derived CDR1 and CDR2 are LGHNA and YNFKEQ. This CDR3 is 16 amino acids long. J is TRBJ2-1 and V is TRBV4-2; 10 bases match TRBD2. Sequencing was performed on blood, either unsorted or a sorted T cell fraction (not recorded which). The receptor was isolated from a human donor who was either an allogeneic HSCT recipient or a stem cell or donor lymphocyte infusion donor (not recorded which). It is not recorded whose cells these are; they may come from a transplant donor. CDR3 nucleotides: TGTGCCAGCAGCCAAGAAGCGGGAGGGCCCGGGAATGAGCAGTTCTTC. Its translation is CASSQEAGGPGNEQFF.